What follows are 4 T cell receptor beta chains derived from one specimen sequenced in a study of T cell repertoires in cytomegalovirus infection. TCRdb passed the reads through MiXCR, listing each CDR3 protein once. The sample holds about 530,000 distinct CDR3 sequences; 26% are singletons and the top ten take about 13%. Source material: PBMCs. The receptors originated from a human donor in good health (CMV status not recorded). Some clones in this sample may be carry-over from other donors' samples.

The V and J genes are TRBV11-3 and TRBJ2-3; the D is unclear. CDR1 is SGHNT, CDR2 YENEEA, per germline. CDR3 length equals 15 residues. Between the trimmed V and J ends, which lost 5 bases and 2 bases, there was a span of 14 bases. The CDR3 DNA follows: TGTGCCAGCAGCAGCCGACTCGAACCCACAGATACGCAGTATTTT. This encodes CASSSRLEPTDTQYF.

This clonotype came up a few times. The chain links TRBV5-1 to TRBJ2-1, with a tentative D call TRBD1 (5 bases). Germline CDR1 reads SGHRS; CDR2 reads YFSETQ. This CDR3 has 16 residues. Trimming cost V 4 bases and J 9 bases, with 23 bases left between them. CDR3 residues: CASSKGHSVRDSEQFF. The CDR3 DNA reads TGCGCCAGCAGCAAGGGGCATAGTGTCAGGGATAGTGAGCAGTTCTTC.

The chain has TRBV30 and TRBJ1-2; D gene unclear. The CDR3 covers 14 residues. Germline assignment: CDR1 GTSNPN and CDR2 SVGIG (reference sequence). Trimming took 5 bases from V and 2 from J, leaving 15 bases between them. CDR3 residues: CAWVTPWRNYGYTF. As DNA, the CDR3 is TGTGCCTGGGTGACCCCCTGGAGAAACTATGGCTACACCTTC.

There are many counts of this clonotype. The rearrangement joins TRBV6-5 to TRBJ1-3; the D is unclear. Trimming removed 0 bases from V and 0 bases from J, with 9 bases in between. The CDR3 is made up of 16 amino acids. From germline, CDR1 is MNHEY and CDR2 SVGAGI. CDR3 in DNA: TGTGCCAGCAGTTACTCCCGACGGGACTCTGGAAACACCATATATTTT. This gives the protein CASSYSRRDSGNTIYF.